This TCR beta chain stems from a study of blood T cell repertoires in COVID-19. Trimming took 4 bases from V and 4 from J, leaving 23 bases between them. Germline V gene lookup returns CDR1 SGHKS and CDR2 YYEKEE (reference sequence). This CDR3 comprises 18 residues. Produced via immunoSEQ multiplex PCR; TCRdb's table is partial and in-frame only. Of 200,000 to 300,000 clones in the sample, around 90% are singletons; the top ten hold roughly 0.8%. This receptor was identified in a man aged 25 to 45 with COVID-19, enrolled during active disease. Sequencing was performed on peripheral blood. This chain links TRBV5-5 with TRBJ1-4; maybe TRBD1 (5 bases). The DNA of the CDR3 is TGTGCCAGCAGCCGCCGGGGGGGTTTATCTTTAGGTAATGAAAAACTGTTTTTT. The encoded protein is CASSRRGGLSLGNEKLFF.